These 20 T cell receptor beta chains came from one sample sequenced in a study of T cells in Graves' hyperthyroidism and ophthalmopathy. The TCR beta CDR3 regions underwent amplification using RNA transcripts as the source. When the TCR CDR3 underwent first-round RT-PCR, the HTBI primer set was used. One entry per CDR3 protein results from TCRdb running MiXCR on the multiplex PCR reads. The sample comprises more than 550,000 distinct CDR3 sequences, around 19% of which are singletons, and 16% rests with the top ten. Sequenced: blood. The receptors shown here come from a woman in her forties or fifties with Graves' hyperthyroidism that later progressed to Graves' ophthalmopathy.

The chain recombines TRBV2 with TRBJ2-3; 11 bases are a match to TRBD2. The germline V gene encodes CDR1 SNHLY and CDR2 FYNNEI. J gave up 1 base and V 9 bases, and 3 bases lay outside the gene matches. The CDR3 spans 14 residues. CDR3 protein: CARATSGGTDTQYF. CDR3 in DNA: TGTGCCAGAGCGACTAGCGGGGGCACAGATACGCAGTATTTT.

This clonotype was seen ten or more times. V usage is TRBV20-1 and J usage is TRBJ1-1, with D unclear. CDR3 length: 13 residues. CDR1 DFQATT and CDR2 SNEGSKA come from the germline V gene (reference sequence). The V end lost 6 bases, the J end lost 2 bases, and 13 bases lay between the germline ends. CDR3 residues: CSAARIRNTEAFF. In DNA, the CDR3 is TGCAGTGCGGCTAGAATCCGTAACACTGAAGCTTTCTTT.

There are many counts of this clonotype. J is TRBJ1-1 and V is TRBV20-1; 7 bases match TRBD1. Germline lookup yields CDR1 DFQATT and CDR2 SNEGSKA (reference sequence). CDR3 size: 12 residues. Trimming at V came to 1 base and at J to 4 bases, leaving 0 bases not matched to a gene. The CDR3 sequence is CSARAGGTEAFF. The CDR3 DNA sequence: TGCAGTGCTAGAGCAGGGGGCACTGAAGCTTTCTTT.

In its sample, this clonotype was seen many times. This chain links TRBV3-1 with TRBJ2-7; possible D gene TRBD1, 6 bases. V was clipped by 2 bases and J by 2 bases, with 10 bases between them. Germline V gene data show CDR1 as LGHDT and CDR2 as YNNKEL (reference sequence). CDR3 size: 14 residues. The CDR3 nucleotides read TGTGCCAGCAGCCAAAGGACAGTTACCTACGAGCAGTACTTC. As protein: CASSQRTVTYEQYF.

The V call is TRBV7-2, the J call TRBJ1-3; weak D call: TRBD1 (5 bases). CDR1 is SGHTA, CDR2 FQGNSA, per germline. Deletions cut 1 base from V and 4 bases from J, with 11 bases between. The CDR3 is 15 residues long. The CDR3 DNA sequence: TGTGCCAGCAGCTTAGTTGGGGCTGACGGAAACACCATATATTTT. Its translation is CASSLVGADGNTIYF.

The sample holds a few counts of this clonotype. J is TRBJ1-6 and V is TRBV11-2; unclear D gene. The germline V and J ends were trimmed by 0 bases and 0 bases, with 12 bases remaining between them. CDR1 is SGHAT and CDR2 is FQNNGV in the germline V gene. This CDR3 region has 18 residues. The CDR3 region is CASSLDPGASSYNSPLHF. The CDR3 DNA sequence: TGTGCCAGCAGCTTAGATCCGGGAGCCAGCTCCTATAATTCACCCCTCCACTTT.

The chain has TRBV5-1 and TRBJ1-2, with 7 bases that match TRBD1. The CDR3 totals 14 residues. V trimming: 2 bases; J trimming: 7 bases; junction bases outside the gene matches: 8. Germline V gene data show CDR1 as SGHRS and CDR2 as YFSETQ. Here the CDR3 reads CASSFADRVLGYTF. DNA of the CDR3: TGCGCCAGCAGCTTTGCCGACAGGGTTCTTGGCTACACCTTC.

This clonotype came up a few times. This sequence joins TRBV15 and TRBJ1-5, with 7 bases identical to TRBD1. The CDR3 covers 14 residues. The V and J ends lost 9 bases and 5 bases, in that order; junction bases with no gene match: 10. Germline loops: CDR1 LNHNV, CDR2 YYDKDF (reference sequence). The CDR3 sequence is CATSGDRNYQPQHF. In nucleotides, the CDR3 is TGTGCCACATCCGGGGACAGAAATTATCAGCCCCAGCATTTT.

This clonotype was seen ten or more times. The J gene is TRBJ1-4, the V gene TRBV3-1; the match to TRBD1 covers 7 bases. The ends lost 4 bases at V and 7 bases at J; junction bases unmatched: 12. The CDR3 has 16 residues. Germline-derived CDR1 and CDR2 are LGHDT and YNNKEL (reference sequence). CDR3 bases: TGTGCCAGCAGCCCCAGACAGGGAAGGGGTGCTGAAAAACTGTTTTTT. Residues: CASSPRQGRGAEKLFF.

This clonotype has just a few counts. The J gene is TRBJ1-5, the V gene TRBV10-1; D is unclear. This CDR3 is built from 16 residues. Trimming took off 7 bases at V and 0 bases at J, with 16 bases between the two ends. Germline V gene sequence: CDR1 WNHNN, CDR2 SYGVQD (reference sequence). CDR3 bases: TGCGCCAGCATCCAACTAACGGGAAATAGCAATCAGCCCCAGCATTTT. Translation gives CASIQLTGNSNQPQHF.

This clonotype was seen ten or more times. The chain employs TRBV19 and TRBJ2-7, with D possibly being TRBD1 (5 bases). Trimming shortened V by 3 bases and J by 5 bases, and 29 bases separated the two germline ends. The CDR3 sequence is 19 residues long. CDR1 and CDR2 (germline): LNHDA, SQIVND (reference sequence). The CDR3 sequence: CASSIGAENTGGGLDEQYF. The CDR3 DNA sequence: TGTGCCAGTAGTATTGGGGCAGAAAATACGGGTGGCGGATTGGACGAGCAGTACTTC.

This clonotype came up many times. The CDR3 DNA reads TGTGCCAGCAGCGAACCGGGGAAGACCCAGTACTTC. Translating it yields CASSEPGKTQYF. The V and J genes are TRBV2 and TRBJ2-5; tentative D call: TRBD2 (5 bases). V lost 6 bases, J lost 6 bases, and 11 bases lay in between. Per germline, CDR1 SNHLY and CDR2 FYNNEI. CDR3 length: 12 amino acids.

This clonotype was counted many times. The J gene is TRBJ2-5, the V gene TRBV7-2; TRBD2 aligns across 8 bases. Germline values: CDR1 SGHTA, CDR2 FQGNSA. This CDR3 contains 16 residues. After removal of 1 base from V and 5 bases from J, the junction contained 9 bases not matched to a gene. CDR3 DNA sequence: TGTGCCAGCAGCTTAGGCCCGGGACTAGGTGCGGAGACCCAGTACTTC. This translates into CASSLGPGLGAETQYF.

This clonotype was recorded at least ten times. The chain uses TRBV2 and TRBJ2-3; D perhaps matches TRBD2 (6 bases). Germline loops: CDR1 SNHLY, CDR2 FYNNEI. The CDR3 is 15 amino acids. Trimming removed 7 bases at V and 2 bases at J, with 16 bases between. DNA of the CDR3: TGTGCCAGCACTAACGGGGGACTTTACACAGATACGCAGTATTTT. It is translated as CASTNGGLYTDTQYF. Drawing the rest from reference TRBV2 and TRBJ2-3, the complete variable domain is EPEVTQTPSHQVTQMGQEVILRCVPISNHLYFYWYRQILGQKVEFLVSFYNNEISEKSEIFDDQFSVERPDGSNFTLKIRSTKLEDSAMYFCASTNGGLYTDTQYFGPGTRLTVL.

The J gene is TRBJ2-2, the V gene TRBV28, with TRBD2 as a possible D gene (7 bases). CDR3 length: 15 amino acids. The V end lost 5 bases, the J end lost 3 bases, and 13 bases lay between the germline ends. Germline CDR1 MDHEN, CDR2 SYDVKM. CDR3 amino acids: CASSVRGGDTGELFF. CDR3 bases: TGTGCCAGCAGTGTAAGGGGGGGGGACACCGGGGAGCTGTTTTTT.

The CDR3 nucleotides read TGCAGTGCCCAAGGGTCCAGGGCCCTAGACTATGGCTACACCTTC. Its translation: CSAQGSRALDYGYTF. The chain links TRBV20-1 to TRBJ1-2; possible D gene TRBD1, 5 bases. The CDR3 has 15 amino acids. Per the germline V gene, CDR1 is DFQATT and CDR2 is SNEGSKA (reference sequence). V was shortened by 6 bases and J by 3 bases, with 20 bases between the two germline ends.

This clonotype was found a few times. This rearrangement joins TRBV5-1 to TRBJ2-2, with D tentatively TRBD1 (6 bases). The V and J ends lost 0 bases and 6 bases respectively, with 15 bases between them. Germline V gene lookup returns CDR1 SGHRS and CDR2 YFSETQ. CDR3 size: 16 residues. Here the CDR3 reads CASSLEGDLNAGELFF. DNA for the CDR3: TGCGCCAGCAGCTTGGAGGGGGACCTGAATGCCGGGGAGCTGTTTTTT.

The sample holds many counts of this clonotype. The chain recombines TRBV3-1 with TRBJ2-7, with D tentatively TRBD2 (5 bases). Trimming removed 1 base from V and 4 bases from J, with 17 bases in between. The CDR3 spans 16 residues. Looked up from germline, CDR1 is LGHDT and CDR2 is YNNKEL (reference sequence). The CDR3 nucleotides read TGTGCCAGCAGCCAAGGACCAAACCCCGGAGGATACGAGCAGTACTTC. The encoded protein is CASSQGPNPGGYEQYF.

The chain combines TRBV11-2 with TRBJ1-6, with a weak D call TRBD1 (5 bases). Trimming shortened V by 7 bases and J by 10 bases, and 26 bases separated the two germline ends. CDR3 size: 17 residues. Germline V gene sequence: CDR1 SGHAT, CDR2 FQNNGV. The CDR3 here is CASTLQGGGGVVSPLHF. The CDR3 nucleotides read TGTGCCAGCACCCTCCAGGGCGGGGGGGGGGTGGTCTCACCCCTCCACTTT.

The table lists this clonotype with a few counts. CDR3 sequence (DNA): TGTGCCAGCAGTTTATCCCTGGGAGGGTTGGAGGCAGATACGCAGTATTTT. Translating it yields CASSLSLGGLEADTQYF. The chain employs TRBV27 and TRBJ2-3, with 7 bases that match TRBD2. The germline V gene encodes CDR1 MNHEY and CDR2 SMNVEV (reference sequence). V lost 0 bases to trimming and J lost 4 bases; unmatched junction nucleotides: 10. The CDR3 length is 17 residues.